This T cell receptor (beta chain) was retrieved from a study of cytomegalovirus exposure and HLA in healthy donors. The CDR3 has 13 residues. From germline, CDR1 is SGHKS and CDR2 YYEKEE (reference sequence). V lost 3 bases, J lost 8 bases, and 9 bases lay in between. Both 60 Vbeta primers and 13 Jbeta primers went into the PCR. Using immunoSEQ multiplex PCR, the repertoire was profiled, and TCRdb retains in-frame clones only, with some absent. Seen here are about 190,000 clones, around 81% observed once, and the top ten hold about 1.9%. This clonotype was sampled from a woman between 18 and 29 years old in good health and CMV-seropositive. Sequencing was done on a sample of PBMCs. This chain uses TRBV5-5 with TRBJ1-6; possible D gene TRBD1, 5 bases. The CDR3 DNA sequence: TGTGCCAGCAGCTCATGGGGGGATTCACCCCTCCACTTT. Translated, it gives CASSSWGDSPLHF.